Listed below are T cell receptor beta chains from one sample, sequenced in a study of blood T cell repertoires in COVID-19. Assay: immunoSEQ multiplex PCR; the TCRdb copy retains only in-frame clones and omits some. The table has 350,000 or so clones, 88% seen once; the top ten hold just over 1%. The sequencing sample was made of PBMCs or T cells enriched from blood (not recorded which). All receptors come from a woman between 25 and 40 years old who had been exposed to COVID-19. Each CDR3 is given without its conserved first and last residue. Each record gives: J gene, V gene, CDR3 protein.

j_call: TRBJ2-7
v_call: TRBV11-3
cdr3_aa: ASSLAAGAGGEQY

j_call: TRBJ1-1
v_call: TRBV27
cdr3_aa: ASSLGGAKAF

j_call: TRBJ2-3
v_call: TRBV15
cdr3_aa: ATSRDRDRRDTQY

j_call: TRBJ2-7
v_call: TRBV5-1
cdr3_aa: ASSLGQDYEQY

j_call: TRBJ1-2
v_call: TRBV5-6
cdr3_aa: ASSLLGQGDRNGYT

j_call: TRBJ1-1
v_call: TRBV20-1
cdr3_aa: SARGHTEAF

j_call: TRBJ1-2
v_call: TRBV5-5
cdr3_aa: ASTLAGQGLYGYT

j_call: TRBJ1-5
v_call: TRBV19
cdr3_aa: ASAKGGNQPQH

j_call: TRBJ2-1
v_call: TRBV12-1
cdr3_aa: ASSFFLAGGPSSYNEQF

j_call: TRBJ2-5
v_call: TRBV28
cdr3_aa: ASSLRGRAEETQY

j_call: TRBJ2-1
v_call: TRBV10-2
cdr3_aa: ASVDRDRGRNEQF

j_call: TRBJ1-4
v_call: TRBV28
cdr3_aa: ASSQDRGPEKLF

j_call: TRBJ2-3
v_call: TRBV9
cdr3_aa: ASSVTGTGAILSTDTQY

j_call: TRBJ2-7
v_call: TRBV6-4
cdr3_aa: ASSEVGTGVSEQY

j_call: TRBJ2-7
v_call: TRBV5-4
cdr3_aa: ASSAPGQGAGYEQY

j_call: TRBJ2-7
v_call: TRBV6-1
cdr3_aa: ASSEWTSKSYEQY

j_call: TRBJ2-1
v_call: TRBV28
cdr3_aa: ASSLLLAGGRGEQF